This T cell receptor beta chain was documented in a study of blood T cell repertoires in COVID-19. Study details: The samples span acute and convalescent COVID-19 from the United States, Italy and Spain.

The assay was immunoSEQ multiplex PCR, and TCRdb's table has in-frame clones only and misses some. The table has approximately 200,000 clones, about 80% seen once. Germline CDR1 is LGHNA and CDR2 is YSLEER. Deletions cut 1 base from V and 5 bases from J, with 14 bases between. The CDR3 is 16 amino acids. Ages ranged from 18 to 89 years, with residence in 20 to 30 US areas. Participant-given clinical history determined each cohort assignment. Specimen: PBMCs or T cells enriched from blood (not recorded which). This TCR derives from a woman aged 35 to 49 with acute COVID-19. The chain has TRBV4-3 and TRBJ1-4, with D possibly TRBD1 on 5 matching bases. CDR3 sequence reads: CASSQGSTGRNEKLFF. In DNA form, the CDR3 reads TGCGCCAGCAGCCAAGGAAGCACAGGAAGAAATGAAAAACTGTTTTTT.